The rows below give T cell receptor beta chains drawn from one sample of a study of cytomegalovirus exposure and HLA in healthy donors. Here immunoSEQ multiplex PCR was the method, and the copy in TCRdb shows in-frame clones only, minus some. The sample lists roughly 75,000 clones, roughly 94% occurring once. Material: PBMCs. These receptors came from a woman younger than 30 in good health and CMV-seropositive. Each CDR3 is given with its conserved first and last residue. The D gene is left open where the match is weak. Size values are once, few and many counts, or a class for expanded clones, and some rows have none.

j_gene: TRBJ2-2; d_gene: TRBD2; abundance: -; v_gene: TRBV28; CDR3nt: TGTGCCAGCAGTCTAATGGACCCGGGACTAGCGAACACCGGGGAGCTGTTTTTT; CDR3aa: CASSLMDPGLANTGELFF
j_gene: TRBJ1-1; d_gene: -; abundance: -; v_gene: TRBV28; CDR3nt: TGTGCCAGCAGGGCAGGGGTAAGGGCTTTCTTT; CDR3aa: CASRAGVRAFF
j_gene: TRBJ1-1; d_gene: -; abundance: -; v_gene: TRBV28; CDR3nt: TGTGCCAGCAGTTTGGAACAGGGAAAGGCTTTCTTT; CDR3aa: CASSLEQGKAFF
j_gene: TRBJ2-2; d_gene: -; abundance: -; v_gene: TRBV28; CDR3nt: TGTGCCATAAGACAGGTAAACACCGGGGAGCTGTTTTTT; CDR3aa: CAIRQVNTGELFF
j_gene: TRBJ1-3; d_gene: TRBD1; abundance: -; v_gene: TRBV6-5; CDR3nt: TGTGCCAGCAGTTACTCGGGACAGCGAAACACCATATATTTT; CDR3aa: CASSYSGQRNTIYF
j_gene: TRBJ1-1; d_gene: -; abundance: -; v_gene: TRBV7-3; CDR3nt: TGTGCCAGCAGCTCGGCGGGGTCGGTAGCTTTCTTT; CDR3aa: CASSSAGSVAFF
j_gene: TRBJ1-6; d_gene: TRBD1; abundance: -; v_gene: TRBV19; CDR3nt: TGTGCCAGTAGTATTGGGACAGGTCTTGCTTATAATTCACCCCTCCACTTT; CDR3aa: CASSIGTGLAYNSPLHF
j_gene: TRBJ1-2; d_gene: -; abundance: -; v_gene: TRBV4-1; CDR3nt: TGCGCCAGCAGCCAAGCTTTTTCGCCCGCGGGCCTGGAGGGCTACACCTTC; CDR3aa: CASSQAFSPAGLEGYTF
j_gene: TRBJ2-1; d_gene: -; abundance: -; v_gene: TRBV10-2; CDR3nt: TGCGCCAGCAGTGAACAGGGTTCTGAGCAGTTCTTC; CDR3aa: CASSEQGSEQFF
j_gene: TRBJ2-1; d_gene: TRBD2; abundance: -; v_gene: TRBV7-2; CDR3nt: TGTGCCAGCAGCTTAGCTAGCGGGGGGGCCCATGAGCAGTTCTTC; CDR3aa: CASSLASGGAHEQFF
j_gene: TRBJ2-4; d_gene: TRBD2; abundance: -; v_gene: TRBV7-9; CDR3nt: TGTGCCAGCAGCTTGGGGGGACTAGCGGGGGACCGAAACATTCAGTACTTC; CDR3aa: CASSLGGLAGDRNIQYF
j_gene: TRBJ2-3; d_gene: -; abundance: -; v_gene: TRBV6-4; CDR3nt: TGTGCCAGCAGTGACAACGACGGGAGTTCAGATACGCAGTATTTT; CDR3aa: CASSDNDGSSDTQYF
j_gene: TRBJ2-5; d_gene: -; abundance: -; v_gene: TRBV9; CDR3nt: TGTGCCAGCAGCGTAGGGACAGTTCAAGAGACCCAGTACTTC; CDR3aa: CASSVGTVQETQYF
j_gene: TRBJ1-1; d_gene: -; abundance: -; v_gene: TRBV5-6; CDR3nt: TGTGCCAGCAGCTTGGTGGCAGGGGTAGAAGCTTTCTTT; CDR3aa: CASSLVAGVEAFF
j_gene: TRBJ2-1; d_gene: -; abundance: -; v_gene: TRBV4-3; CDR3nt: TGCGCCAGCAGCCAAGAAAGTCAGTACAATGAGCAGTTCTTC; CDR3aa: CASSQESQYNEQFF
j_gene: TRBJ2-7; d_gene: TRBD1; abundance: -; v_gene: TRBV30; CDR3nt: TGTGCCTGGAGTCGGGACAGGGGCGCGCAGTACTTC; CDR3aa: CAWSRDRGAQYF
j_gene: TRBJ1-2; d_gene: TRBD1; abundance: -; v_gene: TRBV28; CDR3nt: TGTGCCAGCAGAACAGGGGGATTTGGCTACACCTTC; CDR3aa: CASRTGGFGYTF
j_gene: TRBJ1-5; d_gene: -; abundance: -; v_gene: TRBV14; CDR3nt: TGTGCCAGCAGCCCCGGGGGCAATCAGCCCCAGCATTTT; CDR3aa: CASSPGGNQPQHF
j_gene: TRBJ2-2; d_gene: TRBD1; abundance: -; v_gene: TRBV19; CDR3nt: TGTGCCAGTAGCCGGCGGGGCCCGGGACAGGTGAACACCGGGGAGCTGTTTTTT; CDR3aa: CASSRRGPGQVNTGELFF
j_gene: TRBJ1-6; d_gene: -; abundance: -; v_gene: TRBV2; CDR3nt: TGTGCCAGCGGAACCACAGGGAGGGAAGATTCACCCCTCCACTTT; CDR3aa: CASGTTGREDSPLHF
j_gene: TRBJ2-1; d_gene: -; abundance: -; v_gene: TRBV2; CDR3nt: TGTGCCAGCAAAACGGGAAGCTCCTACAATGAGCAGTTCTTC; CDR3aa: CASKTGSSYNEQFF
j_gene: TRBJ1-4; d_gene: -; abundance: -; v_gene: TRBV6-5; CDR3nt: TGTGCCAGCAGTTTAGTACAGGGTGGTGTTGAAAAACTGTTTTTT; CDR3aa: CASSLVQGGVEKLFF
j_gene: TRBJ2-2; d_gene: TRBD2; abundance: -; v_gene: TRBV30; CDR3nt: TGTGCCTGGATCAGCGGGAGAGCCACCGGGGAGCTGTTTTTT; CDR3aa: CAWISGRATGELFF
j_gene: TRBJ2-7; d_gene: TRBD1; abundance: few; v_gene: TRBV7-2; CDR3nt: TGTGCCAGCAGCCCGGGACAGGGACTCTACGAGCAGTACTTC; CDR3aa: CASSPGQGLYEQYF